This T cell receptor beta chain originates from a study of molecular identifiers for immune sequencing clone quantification. Naive CD8 libraries used roughly 17,000 to 1,100,000 sorted cells and 10%, 30% or 50% RNA. The sorting of naive CD8 T cells used the CD8+CD4-CCR7+CD45RA+ phenotype. Trimming left V 0 bases short and J 3 bases short, with 9 bases between. Germline lookup yields CDR1 WNHNN and CDR2 SYGVQD (reference sequence). The CDR3 spans 15 residues. A remark on this clonotype: Its antigen is not known.

Previously published methods and listed TCR primers were used for the bulk TCR libraries. TCRdb called the PCR reads again in MiXCR, with one record for every CDR3 protein. The data show roughly 90,000 distinct CDR3 sequences, more than 20% seen once. Findings of the study overall: Naive cells had under 1% of molecules in clones above 20 RNA copies, effectors over 98%.

Sequenced material: naive CD8+ T cells from blood, with Jurkat cell RNA spiked in. As for subset: FACS-sorted CD8+CD4-CCR7+CD45RA+ naive T cells. This TCR was recovered from a human donor in good health. Some libraries in this study had Jurkat cell RNA spiked in. V is TRBV10-1 and J is TRBJ2-1; D might be TRBD1 (5 bases). The CDR3 protein is CASSESIQGYNEQFF. CDR3 DNA: TGCGCCAGCAGTGAGTCGATTCAGGGCTACAATGAGCAGTTCTTC.